The rows below give T cell receptor beta chains drawn from one sample of a study of cytomegalovirus exposure and HLA in healthy donors. Profiled with immunoSEQ multiplex PCR; TCRdb holds only in-frame clones, not every one. The sample includes tens of thousands of clones. Input material: PBMCs. Receptors originate from a man between 50 and 59 years old in good health and CMV-seronegative. Each CDR3 is given with its conserved first and last residue. The D gene is left open where the match is weak.

DNA	CDR3	length	J	V	D
TGTGCCAGCAGTTTATCCCCAGGGTCCTGGGGCTACACCTTC	CASSLSPGSWGYTF	14	TRBJ1-2	TRBV27	.
TGTGCCAGCAGCGGGCCAGGAGATACGCAGTATTTT	CASSGPGDTQYF	12	TRBJ2-3	TRBV9	.
TGTGCCAGCAGCGCCACTAGTCAGTTATACACAGATACGCAGTATTTT	CASSATSQLYTDTQYF	16	TRBJ2-3	TRBV9	.
TGTGCCAGCAGCCTGAGACAGACAAACACCGGGGAGCTGTTTTTT	CASSLRQTNTGELFF	15	TRBJ2-2	TRBV9	.
TGTGCCAGCAGTGAACAGGGGGTGCGTGAAAAACTGTTTTTT	CASSEQGVREKLFF	14	TRBJ1-4	TRBV28	TRBD1
TGTGCCAGCAGCGAACCCGGTCGGGAAACTGAAGCTTTCTTT	CASSEPGRETEAFF	14	TRBJ1-1	TRBV28	.
TGTGCCAGCAGCTTAGCCCAGGGGGTTCAGTCACCCCTCCACTTT	CASSLAQGVQSPLHF	15	TRBJ1-6	TRBV13	TRBD1
TGTGCCAGCAGCGTAGCGGCAGGGAGGATAGAGACCCAGTACTTC	CASSVAAGRIETQYF	15	TRBJ2-5	TRBV9	.
TGTGCCAGCAGTGAAGCGGGCAGCGGCAATGAAAAACTGTTTTTT	CASSEAGSGNEKLFF	15	TRBJ1-4	TRBV25-1	.
TGTGCCAGCAGCGTAAATCAGGGGACTGGAAACACCATATATTTT	CASSVNQGTGNTIYF	15	TRBJ1-3	TRBV9	.
TGCGCCAGCAGTCTAGACGGAAACTATGGCTACACCTTC	CASSLDGNYGYTF	13	TRBJ1-2	TRBV5-1	.
TGTGCCAGCAGCTTAGAAGCGGATCAGCCCCAGCATTTT	CASSLEADQPQHF	13	TRBJ1-5	TRBV7-2	.
TGTGCCAGCAGCTTTAGCGGGGGAACCTACAATGAGCAGTTCTTC	CASSFSGGTYNEQFF	15	TRBJ2-1	TRBV7-9	TRBD2
TGTGCCAGCACCTCCGGGACAGGGGGCTACGAGCAGTACTTC	CASTSGTGGYEQYF	14	TRBJ2-7	TRBV28	TRBD1
TGTGCCAGCTCACAACAGGGAATGTTTAACAATGAGCAGTTCTTC	CASSQQGMFNNEQFF	15	TRBJ2-1	TRBV18	.
TGTGCAAGTCGTTCAGGGACAGGGCTCCCTGAAGCTTTCTTT	CASRSGTGLPEAFF	14	TRBJ1-1	TRBV12-2	.
TGTGCCAGCAGCTTAAATACAGCGGGGGCCAGCTACGAGCAGTACTTC	CASSLNTAGASYEQYF	16	TRBJ2-7	TRBV7-2	TRBD2
TGTGCCAGCAGCTTAGCGGGGACAGGCTCTCCCTATGGCTACACCTTC	CASSLAGTGSPYGYTF	16	TRBJ1-2	TRBV7-2	TRBD1
TGTGCCAGCAGTGTCGGACAGGGAATATCTGGAAACACCATATATTTT	CASSVGQGISGNTIYF	16	TRBJ1-3	TRBV6-1	TRBD1
TGTGCCAGCTTTAGACTGAGTCCCTACGAGCAGTACTTC	CASFRLSPYEQYF	13	TRBJ2-7	TRBV28	.
TGCGCCAGCAGCCGATCCAGGGGAGGGGCCTACTCTGGGGCCAACGTCCTGACTTTC	CASSRSRGGAYSGANVLTF	19	TRBJ2-6	TRBV4-1	.
TGTGCCAGCTCAAGCGATATATCGCACGGGAGGGATTCACCCCTCCACTTT	CASSSDISHGRDSPLHF	17	TRBJ1-6	TRBV18	.
TGTGCCATCAGTGAGGGCAGGGGGAATGGGGCCAACGTCCTGACTTTC	CAISEGRGNGANVLTF	16	TRBJ2-6	TRBV10-3	TRBD1
TGTGCCAGCAGCGGCGGCGTTGGCATGAACACTGAAGCTTTCTTT	CASSGGVGMNTEAFF	15	TRBJ1-1	TRBV2	.
TGTGCCAGCAGCCGGGGGGGTGGCCGCTACGAGCAGTACTTC	CASSRGGGRYEQYF	14	TRBJ2-7	TRBV7-9	TRBD2
TGTGCCAGCAGCGTAGGGACAGTAGCCAAAAACATTCAGTACTTC	CASSVGTVAKNIQYF	15	TRBJ2-4	TRBV9	.
TGTGCCAGCAGTTCAATTAGGGGGGGGCCAAGAGATACGCAGTATTTT	CASSSIRGGPRDTQYF	16	TRBJ2-3	TRBV27	.
TGTGCCAGTAGTATCTCGGGTTGGACTGAAGCTTTCTTT	CASSISGWTEAFF	13	TRBJ1-1	TRBV19	.
TGTGCCAGCAGTGAAAATTTGAGCCGTTTAGTAGCTTTCTTT	CASSENLSRLVAFF	14	TRBJ1-1	TRBV6-1	.
TGTGCCAGCAGCCCCGGGACAGTGTATGAGCAGTACTTC	CASSPGTVYEQYF	13	TRBJ2-7	TRBV27	TRBD1
TGTGCCAGCAGCTACTTACTAACCGATCAGCCCCAGCATTTT	CASSYLLTDQPQHF	14	TRBJ1-5	TRBV7-2	.
TGTGCCAGCCTCAGGACAGCAAACTCCTACGAGCAGTACTTC	CASLRTANSYEQYF	14	TRBJ2-7	TRBV6-1	.
TGTGCCACCCGGGACAGGGCATTGGGGTCACCCCTCCACTTT	CATRDRALGSPLHF	14	TRBJ1-6	TRBV2	TRBD1
TGCGCCAGCAGCTTACAGGGGGCGAGCACAGATACGCAGTATTTT	CASSLQGASTDTQYF	15	TRBJ2-3	TRBV5-1	TRBD1
TGTGCCAGCAGTGAACAGGGGGCTGACACTGAAGCTTTCTTT	CASSEQGADTEAFF	14	TRBJ1-1	TRBV6-1	TRBD1
TGCGCCAGCAGCTTGACAGGGGGCCATACTGAAGCTTTCTTT	CASSLTGGHTEAFF	14	TRBJ1-1	TRBV5-1	TRBD1
TGCGCCAGCAGCTTTGCCGGGACAGGGTATGGCTACACCTTC	CASSFAGTGYGYTF	14	TRBJ1-2	TRBV5-1	TRBD1
TGTGCCAGCAGCTTCGGGATGAACACTGAAGCTTTCTTT	CASSFGMNTEAFF	13	TRBJ1-1	TRBV7-3	.
TGCGCCAGCAGCTGGGATTGGGGACAGGGGAGTCGACGCCCCCAGCATTTT	CASSWDWGQGSRRPQHF	17	TRBJ1-5	TRBV5-1	TRBD1
TGTGCCAGCAGCACCCGGACAGGGTTAAGTGAAAAACTGTTTTTT	CASSTRTGLSEKLFF	15	TRBJ1-4	TRBV11-3	TRBD1
TGCGCCAGCAGTTCCGGGACTAGCGGGGGCGATACGCAGTATTTT	CASSSGTSGGDTQYF	15	TRBJ2-3	TRBV5-1	TRBD2
TGCGCCAGCAGCTTACTAGCGGGGAAGCAAGAGACCCAGTACTTC	CASSLLAGKQETQYF	15	TRBJ2-5	TRBV5-1	TRBD2
TGTGCCACCGGGACAGGGACAGCCTACGAGCAGTACTTC	CATGTGTAYEQYF	13	TRBJ2-7	TRBV18	TRBD1
TGCGCCAGCAGCCACGCCCCTAGCGGGGCTTACAATGAGCAGTTCTTC	CASSHAPSGAYNEQFF	16	TRBJ2-1	TRBV4-3	TRBD2
TGTGCCAGCAGCCAAACAGGGGATAGCAATCAGCCCCAGCATTTT	CASSQTGDSNQPQHF	15	TRBJ1-5	TRBV28	TRBD1
TGTGCCAGCAGCAAGGGGCAGGGATATAATGAAAAACTGTTTTTT	CASSKGQGYNEKLFF	15	TRBJ1-4	TRBV7-2	.
TGTGCCAGCAGCTTTAGGGGTTCCGGCGGGGACGAGCAGTACTTC	CASSFRGSGGDEQYF	15	TRBJ2-7	TRBV11-2	.
TGTGCCAGCACCGATTACCCCTCTGGGGGGGCGAAGGAAAAACTGTTTTTT	CASTDYPSGGAKEKLFF	17	TRBJ1-4	TRBV25-1	.
TGCAGTGCTAGCCTCAGGGCCGAGCAGTACTTC	CSASLRAEQYF	11	TRBJ2-7	TRBV20-1	.
TGCGCCAGCAGCTTGGGGGGCACCGGGACAGGGGAAGAAGCTTTCTTT	CASSLGGTGTGEEAFF	16	TRBJ1-1	TRBV5-1	TRBD1
TGTGCCAGCGGCCAGCGAGTTCGGGGCTCTGGGGCCAACGTCCTGACTTTC	CASGQRVRGSGANVLTF	17	TRBJ2-6	TRBV27	.
TGTGCCTGGAGTGTGTCTGTGAACACTGAAGCTTTCTTT	CAWSVSVNTEAFF	13	TRBJ1-1	TRBV30	.
TGTGCCAGTACCCCCCCCCGATTCGGGGGGCTGAACTATGGCTACACCTTC	CASTPPRFGGLNYGYTF	17	TRBJ1-2	TRBV19	.
TGTGCCAGCAGCCGGTCCGGGACTAGCGGGGGGGCAGAGACCCAGTACTTC	CASSRSGTSGGAETQYF	17	TRBJ2-5	TRBV7-3	TRBD2
TGCAGCGTTCGAACCGGGACAGGACCTTCAGGGGTGCAGTACTTC	CSVRTGTGPSGVQYF	15	TRBJ2-7	TRBV29-1	TRBD1
TGTGCCAGCCTTCAGGGTACAACTAATGAAAAACTGTTTTTT	CASLQGTTNEKLFF	14	TRBJ1-4	TRBV28	.
TGTGCCAGCAGCTCCGGAGCGGGAGGGAGAGTGCACGAGCAGTACTTC	CASSSGAGGRVHEQYF	16	TRBJ2-7	TRBV28	TRBD2